One sample yielded the 4 T cell receptor beta chains listed below, sequenced in a study of Ad26.COV2.S vaccination and SARS-CoV-2 variants. TCRdb keeps only in-frame clones here, not all; method: immunoSEQ multiplex PCR. The sample lists about 350,000 clones, around 88% occurring once. Documented treatment: approximately 18 received Ad26.COV2.S at low or high dose, single or two shots; about 5 received placebo; per-sample allocation not given. Specimens were obtained on day 63 following the first vaccine or placebo injection. This specimen was peripheral blood, taken in a trial of Ad26.COV2.S vaccine versus placebo. The receptors were sampled from a person aged 18-60 years who received the Ad26.COV2.S COVID-19 vaccine or a placebo.

The rearrangement links TRBV28 to TRBJ1-1; D remains unclear. Between the trimmed V and J ends, which lost 6 bases and 1 base, there was a span of 6 bases. CDR3 length: 12 amino acids. CDR1 MDHEN and CDR2 SYDVKM come from the germline V gene. This CDR3 reads CASSPPNTEAFF. The CDR3 DNA is TGTGCCAGCAGCCCCCCGAACACTGAAGCTTTCTTT.

V is TRBV7-2 and J is TRBJ1-1; weak D call: TRBD1 (6 bases). This CDR3 is built from 15 residues. Germline V gives CDR1 SGHTA, CDR2 FQGNSA. V dropped 5 bases and J dropped 5 bases, with 18 bases sitting between them. DNA of the CDR3: TGTGCCAGCAGCCCCTTAACCGCGGGGGCGACTGAAGCTTTCTTT. This codes for CASSPLTAGATEAFF.

This clone was observed a single time. V is TRBV27 and J is TRBJ2-3; 10 positions agree with TRBD2. The CDR3 has 15 residues. V was pared by 5 bases and J by 3 bases, with 5 bases of the junction left unmatched. Germline CDR1 reads MNHEY; CDR2 reads SMNVEV (reference sequence). CDR3 bases: TGTGCCAGCAGTGTTAGCGGGGGGATGACAGATACGCAGTATTTT. It is translated as CASSVSGGMTDTQYF.

This chain joins TRBV6-2 or TRBV6-3 and TRBJ2-7; maybe TRBD1 (5 bases). CDR3 length: 17 amino acids. The V gene lost 2 bases and the J gene lost 2 bases, with 19 bases spanning the gap. CDR1 is MNHEY, CDR2 SVGEGT, per germline. The CDR3 is CASSYDSDRVNTYEQYF. In DNA form, the CDR3 reads TGTGCCAGCAGTTACGACAGCGACAGAGTAAACACCTACGAGCAGTACTTC.